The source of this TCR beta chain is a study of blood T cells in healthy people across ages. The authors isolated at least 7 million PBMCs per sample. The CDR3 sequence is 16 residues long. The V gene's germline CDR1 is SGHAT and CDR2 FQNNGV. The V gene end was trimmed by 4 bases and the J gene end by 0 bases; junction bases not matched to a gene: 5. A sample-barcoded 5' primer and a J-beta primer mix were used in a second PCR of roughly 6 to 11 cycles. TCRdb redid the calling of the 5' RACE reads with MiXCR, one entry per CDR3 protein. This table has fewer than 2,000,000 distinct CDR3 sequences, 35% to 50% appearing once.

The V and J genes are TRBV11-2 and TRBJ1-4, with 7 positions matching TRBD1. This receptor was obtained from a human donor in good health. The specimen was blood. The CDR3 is CASSSGTVPTNEKLFF. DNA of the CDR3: TGTGCCAGCAGCTCCGGGACAGTTCCAACTAATGAAAAACTGTTTTTT.